This T cell receptor beta chain was documented in a study of blood T cell repertoires in COVID-19. Study context: In each case, the material was cDNA or gDNA derived from T cells, B-cell-depleted T cells, or PBMCs.

Clones were sequenced by immunoSEQ multiplex PCR, and TCRdb holds only the in-frame ones, with some missing. This sample carries some 530,000 clones, approximately 83% of them seen once, and the ten largest clones take 3% to 4%. The CDR3 is 17 amino acids. Germline V lookup: CDR1 LGHDT, CDR2 YNNKEL (reference sequence). V lost 3 bases and J lost 2; bases outside the gene matches: 10. This sequence originates from a human donor in a cohort sampled during active COVID-19. J is TRBJ2-3 and V is TRBV3-1 (or the pseudogene TRBV3-2); 8 nucleotides agree with TRBD2. Sequences were obtained from peripheral blood. The CDR3 nucleotides are TGTGCCAGCAGCCATCGTTCTAGCGGGCCGGTCACAGATACGCAGTATTTT. Its translation: CASSHRSSGPVTDTQYF.